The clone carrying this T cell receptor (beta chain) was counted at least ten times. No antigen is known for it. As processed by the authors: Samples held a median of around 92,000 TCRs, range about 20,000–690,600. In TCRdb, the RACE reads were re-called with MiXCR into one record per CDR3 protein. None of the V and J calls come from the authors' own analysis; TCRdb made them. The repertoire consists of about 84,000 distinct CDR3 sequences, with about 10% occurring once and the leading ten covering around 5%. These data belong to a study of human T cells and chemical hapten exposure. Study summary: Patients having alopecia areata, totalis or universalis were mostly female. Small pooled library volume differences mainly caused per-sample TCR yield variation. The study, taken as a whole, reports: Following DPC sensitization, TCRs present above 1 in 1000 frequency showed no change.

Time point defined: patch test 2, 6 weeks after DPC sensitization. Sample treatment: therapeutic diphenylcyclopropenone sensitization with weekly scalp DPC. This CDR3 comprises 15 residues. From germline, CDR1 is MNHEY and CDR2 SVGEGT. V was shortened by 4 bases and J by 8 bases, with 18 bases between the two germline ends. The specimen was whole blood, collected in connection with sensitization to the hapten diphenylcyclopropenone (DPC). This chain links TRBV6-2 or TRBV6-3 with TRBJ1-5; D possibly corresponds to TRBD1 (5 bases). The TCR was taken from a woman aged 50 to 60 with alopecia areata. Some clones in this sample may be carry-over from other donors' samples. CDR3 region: CASSLTGLRREPQHF. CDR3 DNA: TGTGCCAGCAGTTTAACGGGACTACGGAGAGAGCCCCAGCATTTT.